A single sample is the source of the 6 T cell receptor beta chains below, sequenced in a study of molecular identifiers for immune sequencing clone quantification. Each CDR3 protein is one row after TCRdb ran MiXCR on the PCR reads. The sample carries 350,000 or so distinct CDR3 sequences, about 21% recorded once. The sample taken for sequencing was naive CD8+ T cells from blood, with Jurkat cell RNA spiked in. Noted subset: FACS-sorted CD8+CD4-CCR7+CD45RA+ naive T cells. These receptors were collected from a human donor in good health. Some libraries in this study had Jurkat cell RNA spiked in.

This clonotype was counted between two and nine times. CDR3 protein: CASSFSRFADEQFF. The CDR3 DNA reads TGTGCCAGCAGCTTTAGCAGGTTTGCCGATGAGCAGTTCTTC. This sequence joins TRBV7-6 and TRBJ2-1; D is unresolved. CDR3 length equals 14 residues. Between the trimmed V and J ends, which lost 3 bases and 8 bases, there was a span of 14 bases. The germline V gene has CDR1 SGHVS and CDR2 FNYEAQ.

This clonotype has at least ten counts. The gene calls are TRBV9 and TRBJ2-3, with 13 nucleotides matching TRBD2. Germline V gene lookup returns CDR1 SGDLS and CDR2 YYNGEE. Trimming removed 1 base from V and 6 bases from J; junction bases left unmatched: 5. There are 16 residues in the CDR3. CDR3 region: CASSVQLAGGLDTQYF. Here the CDR3 DNA reads TGTGCCAGCAGCGTACAACTAGCGGGAGGGCTGGATACGCAGTATTTT.

The V call is TRBV28, the J call TRBJ2-7; a possible D gene is TRBD2 (5 bases). The V end lost 6 bases, the J end lost 0 bases, and 9 bases lay between the germline ends. Germline lookup yields CDR1 MDHEN and CDR2 SYDVKM. The CDR3 contains 13 residues. Here the CDR3 DNA reads TGTGCCAGCAGCACCGGACTCTCCTACGAGCAGTACTTC. Its protein is CASSTGLSYEQYF. The full variable domain, completed using reference TRBV28 and TRBJ2-7, is DVKVTQSSRYLVKRTGEKVFLECVQDMDHENMFWYRQDPGLGLRLIYFSYDVKMKEKGDIPEGYSVSREKKERFSLILESASTNQTSMYLCASSTGLSYEQYFGPGTRLTVT.

The chain recombines TRBV7-6 with TRBJ2-7; 8 bases align to TRBD2. Germline V lookup: CDR1 SGHVS, CDR2 FNYEAQ. The CDR3 spans 15 residues. V lost 1 base, J lost 9 bases, and 11 bases stayed unmatched. The CDR3 DNA follows: TGTGCCAGCAGCTTAGAACTGGGAGCGGGAGCGGTGCAGTACTTC. It is translated as CASSLELGAGAVQYF.

J is TRBJ1-1 and V is TRBV25-1; a weak D match, TRBD1 (5 bases). The V end lost 1 base, the J end lost 7 bases, and 13 bases lay between the germline ends. Germline-derived CDR1 and CDR2 are MGHDK and SYGVNS. CDR3 length: 14 amino acids. The CDR3 bases are TGTGCCAGCAGTGAATGGCAGGGAGCGGATGAAGCTTTCTTT. Its protein is CASSEWQGADEAFF.

The chain recombines TRBV7-3 with TRBJ1-3; D not certain. The V end was cut by 5 bases, the J end by 0 bases, with 11 bases between. The CDR3 length is 15 residues. CDR1 and CDR2 (germline): SGHTA, FQGTGA. CDR3 region: CASSPDGLSGNTIYF. The CDR3 nucleotides read TGTGCCAGCAGCCCTGACGGCCTCTCTGGAAACACCATATATTTT.